This TCR beta chain appears in the sequencing data of a study of blood T cell repertoires in COVID-19. As for the study in general: Donors in the United States, Italy and Spain gave samples during acute or convalescent COVID-19. PBMCs, B-cell-depleted T cells, or T cells were the source of the cDNA or gDNA that made up the material.

The V end lost 1 base, the J end lost 6 bases, and 12 bases lay between the germline ends. CDR3 length: 14 residues. CDR1 and CDR2 from the germline V gene are SGHTA and FQGNSA. In the study's own analysis: Amplification of reference gene primers was used by the study to estimate nucleated cell counts. TCRdb keeps only in-frame clones here, not all; method: immunoSEQ multiplex PCR. The V and J calls and the clone size are those of that table, but D and trimming were determined from the DNA. The sample contains 200,000 to 250,000 clones, 80% to 90% of which appear only once. The sequenced sample was peripheral blood. The chain recombines TRBV7-2 with TRBJ1-1, with D perhaps TRBD1 (5 bases). The source is a man aged 18 to 29 with active or convalescent COVID-19. The chain's CDR3 is CASSLETGRPEAFF. The CDR3 nucleotides read TGTGCCAGCAGCTTAGAAACAGGTCGTCCTGAAGCTTTCTTT.